The 15 T cell receptor beta chains in this list originate from one sample, sequenced in a study. In TCRdb, the RT-PCR reads were re-called with MiXCR into one record per CDR3 protein. The sample holds hundreds of thousands of distinct CDR3 sequences; 14% are singletons and the top ten take around 3.3%. The sample comprised memory CD4+ T cells from blood. The receptors come from a female donor in good health, serving as a healthy control.

This clonotype was observed a few times. V and J are TRBV27 and TRBJ1-1; TRBD1 is a possible D gene (6 bases). There are 16 residues in the CDR3. The V end lost 6 bases, the J end lost 0 bases, and 17 bases lay between the germline ends. Germline V gene lookup returns CDR1 MNHEY and CDR2 SMNVEV (reference sequence). The CDR3 loop is CASRRSWGALNTEAFF. The CDR3 nucleotides are TGTGCCAGCAGACGATCGTGGGGGGCCCTGAACACTGAAGCTTTCTTT.

The chain is built from TRBV5-4 and TRBJ2-2; no firm D call. The length of the CDR3 is 14 residues. Per germline, CDR1 SGHNT and CDR2 YYREEE (reference sequence). V was pared by 1 base and J by 7 bases, with 11 bases between. This CDR3 reads CASSLSALRGELFF. The CDR3 DNA follows: TGTGCCAGCAGCTTGTCCGCTCTCCGCGGGGAGCTGTTTTTT.

About this clonotype: A junction end diverges from the germline sequence, so it may reflect a read error. V is TRBV7-7 and J is TRBJ2-2; D is uncertain. The CDR3 spans 12 residues. Germline-derived CDR1 and CDR2 are SSHAT and FNYEAQ (reference sequence). The CDR3 sequence is CASSLIPGELFF. The CDR3 bases are TGTGCTAGCAGCTTAATTCCCGGGGAGCTGTTTTTT.

This sequence joins TRBV7-2 and TRBJ2-3, with D possibly being TRBD1 or TRBD2 (5 bases each). Germline CDR1 and CDR2: SGHTA and FQGNSA. V was trimmed by 4 bases and J by 4 bases, leaving 9 bases between them. The CDR3 runs 13 residues. CDR3 sequence (DNA): TGTGCCAGCAGCTCCTGGGACCCAGATACGCAGTATTTT. Its protein product is CASSSWDPDTQYF. Full variable domain (remainder filled in from reference TRBV7-2 and TRBJ2-3): GAGVSQSPSNKVTEKGKDVELRCDPISGHTALYWYRQSLGQGLEFLIYFQGNSAPDKSGLPSDRFSAERTGGSVSTLTIQRTQQEDSAVYLCASSSWDPDTQYFGPGTRLTVL.

The rearrangement uses TRBV20-1 and TRBJ1-1; 11 bases are a match to TRBD1. Trimming took 6 bases from V and 11 from J; bases not matched to a gene: 8. This CDR3 has 12 amino acids. Germline V CDR1 and CDR2: DFQATT, SNEGSKA (reference sequence). The CDR3 DNA sequence: TGCAGTGCCGGACAGGGGGCCCCAGGGGCTTTCTTT. Residues: CSAGQGAPGAFF.

This clonotype was seen at least ten times. The chain is built from TRBV10-2 and TRBJ2-1; 8 nucleotides line up with TRBD1. Looked up from germline, CDR1 is WSHSY and CDR2 is SAAADI. This CDR3 is built from 15 residues. V shed 6 bases, J shed 1 base, and the junction held 5 bases outside the gene matches. DNA of the CDR3: TGCGCCAGCAGGAGCCGGGACAGGTCCTACAATGAGCAGTTCTTC. Its protein product is CASRSRDRSYNEQFF.

A single count supports this clonotype. The CDR3 loop reads CASSQRDTLYGYTF. The DNA for the CDR3 is TGCGCCAGCAGCCAGAGGGACACCCTCTATGGCTACACCTTC. This chain uses TRBV4-3 with TRBJ1-2; the D gene is possibly TRBD1 (6 bases). V lost 3 bases to trimming and J lost 4 bases, with 12 bases between them. There are 14 residues in the CDR3. CDR1 and CDR2 (germline): LGHNA, YSLEER.

This clonotype has just a few counts. This rearrangement joins TRBV28 to TRBJ2-7, with no clear D. The V and J ends lost 5 bases and 3 bases respectively, with 14 bases between them. Germline V CDR1 and CDR2: MDHEN, SYDVKM. This CDR3 has 14 residues. The CDR3 nucleotides are TGTGCCAGCAGTCTTCCAGGATCCCTCTACGAGCAGTACTTC. This encodes CASSLPGSLYEQYF.

The table lists this clonotype with a few counts. The J gene is TRBJ2-5, the V gene TRBV14; 8 positions agree with TRBD1. The germline CDR1 and CDR2 sequences are SGHDN and FVKESK. The CDR3 consists of 16 residues. V was clipped by 4 bases and J by 4 bases; unmatched bases: 11. CDR3 coding DNA: TGTGCCAGCAGCCGGGAGCTAACAGGGGGAACAGAGACCCAGTACTTC. This sequence encodes CASSRELTGGTETQYF.

This clonotype was counted many times. The V call is TRBV4-3, the J call TRBJ2-2, with D tentatively TRBD1 (5 bases). Per germline, CDR1 LGHNA and CDR2 YSLEER. The CDR3 contains 16 residues. The V end was cut by 3 bases, the J end by 3 bases, with 14 bases between. The CDR3, as DNA: TGCGCCAGCAGCCATTACAGAGGCAGGGACACCGGGGAGCTGTTTTTT. Protein: CASSHYRGRDTGELFF.

J is TRBJ2-1 and V is TRBV30; D uncertain. The germline V and J ends were trimmed by 0 bases and 0 bases, with 9 bases remaining between them. Germline V gives CDR1 GTSNPN, CDR2 SVGIG (reference sequence). There are 15 residues in the CDR3. The CDR3 coding sequence is TGTGCCTGGAGTGTTCGCGCTAGCTCCTACAATGAGCAGTTCTTC. The encoded protein is CAWSVRASSYNEQFF.

This clonotype has just a few counts. V usage is TRBV7-2 and J usage is TRBJ1-4, with D maybe TRBD1 (6 bases). The CDR3 totals 14 residues. Trimming stripped 2 bases from V and 8 bases from J, with 12 bases between. The germline CDR1 and CDR2 sequences are SGHTA and FQGNSA. CDR3 nucleotide sequence: TGTGCCAGCAGCTTAATTGGGGGCCAGGAAAAACTGTTTTTT. Translation: CASSLIGGQEKLFF. The full variable domain, its missing parts supplied by reference TRBV7-2 and TRBJ1-4, is GAGVSQSPSNKVTEKGKDVELRCDPISGHTALYWYRQSLGQGLEFLIYFQGNSAPDKSGLPSDRFSAERTGGSVSTLTIQRTQQEDSAVYLCASSLIGGQEKLFFGSGTQLSVL.

This rearrangement joins TRBV18 to TRBJ2-1; the D gene is possibly TRBD2 (7 bases). This CDR3 has 14 amino acids. The germline V gene has CDR1 KGHSH and CDR2 LQKENI. V lost 3 bases, J lost 6 bases, and 12 bases lay in between. Here the CDR3 reads CASSPFRGGNEQFF. CDR3 nucleotide sequence: TGTGCCAGCTCACCCTTTAGGGGGGGCAATGAGCAGTTCTTC.

This clonotype has more than one count but fewer than ten. This chain links TRBV20-1 with TRBJ2-1; 7 bases map to TRBD1. The CDR3 covers 16 residues. The V segment lost 6 bases and the J segment 0 bases; nucleotides outside the gene matches: 11. CDR1 and CDR2 (germline): DFQATT, SNEGSKA (reference sequence). For the CDR3, the DNA is TGCAGTGCGCGCCGCTTACAGGGGAACTCCTACAATGAGCAGTTCTTC. Protein product: CSARRLQGNSYNEQFF.

This clonotype was recorded many times. This rearrangement joins TRBV6-5 to TRBJ1-1; D uncertain. CDR1 is MNHEY, CDR2 SVGAGI, per germline. CDR3 length: 12 amino acids. With 5 bases removed from V and 7 bases from J, the gap between germline ends came to 11 bases. This CDR3 is CASSKETGEAFF. The CDR3 DNA follows: TGTGCCAGCAGTAAAGAGACGGGTGAAGCTTTCTTT.